This TCR beta chain was sequenced in a study of cytomegalovirus exposure and HLA in healthy donors. Study-wide background: The 120 validation repertoires were produced on the same platform as the roughly 690 repertoires of the first cohort. This was reported in a later analysis.

Of note for this clone: Its antigen is currently unknown.

Whole-study results and caveats: Later, an analysis found that TCR clusters from the first cohort tended to co-occur in the approximately 130 validation repertoires. The study recorded 164 TCR beta chains that were cytomegalovirus-associated.

TCRdb keeps only in-frame clones here, not all; method: immunoSEQ multiplex PCR. The sample yields fewer than 200,000 clones, more than 75% seen once. Sample: PBMCs. This sequence originates from a young man in good health and CMV-seropositive.

CDR3 protein: CASITSRFTEAFF. In DNA, the CDR3 is TGTGCCAGCATCACAAGTAGATTCACTGAAGCTTTCTTT. The chain is built from TRBV13 and TRBJ1-1; D remains ambiguous. Germline assignment: CDR1 PRHDT and CDR2 FYEKMQ (reference sequence). This CDR3 has 13 residues. V was cut by 7 bases and J by 4 bases, with 13 bases left in between. Complete variable domain (other parts from reference TRBV13 and TRBJ1-1): AAGVIQSPRHLIKEKRETATLKCYPIPRHDTVYWYQQGPGQDPQFLISFYEKMQSDKGSIPDRFSAQQFSDYHSELNMSSLELGDSALYFCASITSRFTEAFFGQGTRLTVV.